The 23 T cell receptor beta chains in this list originate from one sample, sequenced in a study of monozygotic twins with inflammatory bowel disease. From its re-call of the 5' RACE reads, TCRdb lists each CDR3 protein once, without DNA. The sample totals 190,000 or so distinct CDR3 sequences; its top ten clones hold around 1.5%. The sequenced sample was blood. The receptors here all came from a human donor with ulcerative colitis or Crohn's disease, or a healthy co-twin of an affected twin (not recorded which).

The rearrangement uses TRBV19 and TRBJ1-2; TCRdb's D gene call, TRBD1, goes unchecked for lack of DNA. CDR1 and CDR2 (germline): LNHDA, SQIVND (reference sequence). The CDR3 covers 13 residues. The CDR3 here is CASTPPGRIGYTF.

V usage is TRBV5-1 and J usage is TRBJ2-3. The CDR3 has 15 amino acids. Germline V lookup: CDR1 SGHRS, CDR2 YFSETQ. CDR3 in amino acids: CASSSGQYPTDTQYF.

V usage is TRBV7-9 and J usage is TRBJ2-7; no DNA is available, so the TRBD1 call from TCRdb remains unchecked. Germline V gene data show CDR1 as SEHNR and CDR2 as FQNEAQ (reference sequence). The CDR3 covers 13 residues. The CDR3 is CASSSTDPYEQYF.

The chain employs TRBV19 and TRBJ2-7; TCRdb indicates TRBD2, and absent DNA this call remains unverified. CDR3 length: 14 amino acids. The V gene's germline CDR1 is LNHDA and CDR2 SQIVND (reference sequence). CDR3 in amino acids: CASSIFGSVGEQYF.

This CDR3 reads CASSLMGAQADTQYF. The chain has TRBV11-2 and TRBJ2-3; TCRdb lists TRBD1, though no DNA is available to test this call. Germline CDR1 is SGHAT and CDR2 is FQNNGV. The CDR3 is 15 amino acids.

V is TRBV7-2 and J is TRBJ2-1; checking the TCRdb D call of TRBD1 is not possible without DNA. The CDR3 is 13 residues long. CDR1 is SGHTA and CDR2 is FQGNSA in the germline V gene. CDR3 region: CASSPLGGVEQFF.

This sequence joins TRBV7-3 and TRBJ2-7; TCRdb calls TRBD1, which cannot be checked without DNA. The CDR3 spans 14 residues. CDR1 is SGHTA and CDR2 is FQGTGA in the germline V gene. The CDR3 here is CASSLFPGDYEQYF.

V gene TRBV7-3 combines with J gene TRBJ2-3. CDR1 is SGHTA, CDR2 FQGTGA, per germline. The CDR3 runs to 14 residues. The chain's CDR3 is CASSLTGLRDTQYF.

This chain connects TRBV3-1 to TRBJ1-1. Germline lookup yields CDR1 LGHDT and CDR2 YNNKEL (reference sequence). This CDR3 comprises 14 residues. The CDR3: CASSPSPAYTEAFF.

The V call is TRBV5-1, the J call TRBJ2-2. The CDR3 is 12 amino acids. The V gene's germline CDR1 is SGHRS and CDR2 YFSETQ. The chain's CDR3 is CASSLDYGELFF.

The rearrangement uses TRBV18 and TRBJ2-1; the TCRdb D gene call, TRBD1, has no DNA to confirm it. Germline V lookup: CDR1 KGHSH, CDR2 LQKENI. The CDR3 sequence is 14 residues long. This chain's CDR3 is CASSPRGDYNEQFF.

The chain employs TRBV7-9 and TRBJ1-2; with no DNA, the TCRdb D assignment of TRBD1 cannot be verified. Per germline, CDR1 SEHNR and CDR2 FQNEAQ (reference sequence). This CDR3 has 15 amino acids. CDR3: CASSLRPGTGVGYTF.

The rearrangement uses TRBV27 and TRBJ2-2; TCRdb's D call of TRBD2 is untestable without DNA. The CDR3 sequence is 17 residues long. Germline CDR1 MNHEY, CDR2 SMNVEV (reference sequence). CDR3: CASSSISSGEGGGELFF.

The rearrangement uses TRBV7-9 and TRBJ2-7. The V gene's germline CDR1 is SEHNR and CDR2 FQNEAQ (reference sequence). The CDR3 extends over 14 amino acids. This chain's CDR3 is CASSLTGTTYEQYF.

The V and J genes are TRBV5-1 and TRBJ2-7; TCRdb proposes TRBD1, but this gene call is untestable without DNA. The CDR3 totals 14 residues. Germline values: CDR1 SGHRS, CDR2 YFSETQ. CDR3 residues: CASSLGTGQLVQYF.

The chain has TRBV7-2 and TRBJ2-3; TCRdb's assignment of TRBD1 cannot be checked, as there is no DNA. The CDR3 runs 14 residues. Germline CDR1 reads SGHTA; CDR2 reads FQGNSA. The CDR3 loop reads CASSLGTGSDTRYF.

The chain joins TRBV5-8 to TRBJ2-4; with no DNA, the TCRdb D assignment of TRBD2 cannot be verified. The CDR3 has 15 residues. Germline CDR1 is SGHTS and CDR2 is YDEGEE. The CDR3 reads CASAGGDIAKNIQYF.

The CDR3 sequence: CASSLQGPPDTDTQYF. The V call is TRBV5-1, the J call TRBJ2-3; checking the TCRdb D call of TRBD2 is not possible without DNA. The CDR3 spans 16 residues. Germline values: CDR1 SGHRS, CDR2 YFSETQ.

This chain connects TRBV5-1 to TRBJ2-7; TCRdb's D call of TRBD1 is untestable without DNA. The CDR3 extends over 15 amino acids. The germline gives CDR1 SGHRS, CDR2 YFSETQ. This CDR3 reads CASSSPGTAKYEQYF. Full variable domain (remainder filled in from reference TRBV5-1 and TRBJ2-7): KAGVTQTPRYLIKTRGQQVTLSCSPISGHRSVSWYQQTPGQGLQFLFEYFSETQRNKGNFPGRFSGRQFSNSRSEMNVSTLELGDSALYLCASSSPGTAKYEQYFGPGTRLTVT.

J is TRBJ1-1 and V is TRBV5-1; lacking DNA, the TRBD1 call made by TCRdb goes unchecked. The CDR3 has 15 residues. Germline CDR1 SGHRS, CDR2 YFSETQ. The CDR3 here is CASSGGQGLSSEAFF. The full variable domain, in which reference TRBV5-1 and TRBJ1-1 provide the parts outside the CDR3, is KAGVTQTPRYLIKTRGQQVTLSCSPISGHRSVSWYQQTPGQGLQFLFEYFSETQRNKGNFPGRFSGRQFSNSRSEMNVSTLELGDSALYLCASSGGQGLSSEAFFGQGTRLTVV.

This chain connects TRBV20-1 to TRBJ2-1. Germline assignment: CDR1 DFQATT and CDR2 SNEGSKA (reference sequence). The CDR3 consists of 11 residues. The CDR3 spells CSARVRDEQFF.

V is TRBV5-1 and J is TRBJ1-2. CDR3 length equals 13 residues. CDR1 is SGHRS and CDR2 is YFSETQ in the germline V gene. CDR3 residues: CASSFTEMYGYTF.

V and J are TRBV2 and TRBJ1-1; without DNA, the TCRdb call of TRBD1 cannot be checked. Per germline, CDR1 SNHLY and CDR2 FYNNEI. The CDR3 spans 14 residues. CDR3 protein: CASSPTGRIPEAFF.